This TCR beta chain was retrieved from a study of T cells in Graves' hyperthyroidism and ophthalmopathy. Amplification of TCR beta CDR3 regions was performed using RNA transcripts as template. HTBI primers were the set used in a first-round RT-PCR of the TCR CDR3. Each CDR3 protein is one row after TCRdb ran MiXCR on the multiplex PCR reads. Among fewer than 650,000 distinct CDR3 sequences, approximately 15% were seen once, and the ten largest hold roughly 6.2%. This blood was taken when hyperthyroidism was first diagnosed, before any ophthalmopathy symptoms existed. This clonotype showed up many times. Germline CDR1 reads MDHEN; CDR2 reads SYDVKM. The germline V and J ends were trimmed by 6 bases and 2 bases, with 11 bases remaining between them. The CDR3 is made up of 13 amino acids.

The sequence derives from a woman under 40 with Graves' hyperthyroidism that later progressed to Graves' ophthalmopathy. The chain is built from TRBV28 and TRBJ2-7, with D perhaps TRBD2 (5 bases). The sample comprised blood. The CDR3 loop is CASRASTPYEQYF. The CDR3 DNA reads TGTGCCAGCAGGGCTAGCACTCCCTACGAGCAGTACTTC.